This T cell receptor beta chain is from a study of T cells in Graves' hyperthyroidism and ophthalmopathy (dated by TCRdb to between 2017 and 2020). For context, the study as a whole: Peripheral blood samples were taken at the time of initial diagnosis, prior to any treatment. To identify TCR V-J signatures that set the groups apart, the researchers used a discovery cohort of 95 to 100 patients, made up of around 42 with Graves' ophthalmopathy and 57 with stable Graves' hyperthyroidism. Prospective prediction of ophthalmopathy was tested in an independent validation cohort of 18 to 20 hyperthyroidism patients and 15 to 17 patients who later progressed to ophthalmopathy. The approximately 98 discovery patients were randomly divided into training and test sets at a 7:3 ratio. In roughly six Graves' hyperthyroidism patients, the study also compared T-cell repertoires from thyroid tissue with T-cell repertoires from blood. Following sampling, methimazole starting at 30 mg daily was given to hyperthyroidism patients, and high-dose intravenous methylprednisolone was given to ophthalmopathy patients. According to the paper, TCR Vbeta CDR3 sequencing was carried out on roughly 130 peripheral blood samples, which came from around 43 ophthalmopathy, under 80 hyperthyroidism and about 17 progressor patients. Study-wide conclusions, independent of this receptor: In cross-validation, a model built on a 13 V-J signature told ophthalmopathy apart from stable hyperthyroidism with under 90% sensitivity and 81% to 82% specificity, and in testing the same model reached 80%/75%. Sample size was not statistically predetermined, and blinding of investigators to group allocation was not performed. In validation, the model predicted progression to ophthalmopathy with 55% to 71% sensitivity and approximately 72% specificity, a median of around six months before onset. Blood samples also contained most of the expanded thyroid clonotypes (frequency above 0.001), which suggests that blood repertoires may reflect thyroid immune responses.

This clonotype appeared many times. The antigen this receptor binds is unknown. No base quality information exists; no much larger clone differs at one position. The TCR beta CDR3 regions were amplified from RNA transcripts. For the first round of RT-PCR on the TCR CDR3, the HTBI primer set was used together with the Qiagen OneStep RT-PCR kit. Libraries were constructed in a second round of multiplex PCR, after which size selection and purification were carried out. Paired-end sequencing of the libraries was performed with 100 bp reads on an Illumina HiSeq2000. From the authors' description of their analysis: SOAPnuke was used to process the raw data, throwing out any read that contained adapters or uncalled bases, had a mean Phred below 15, or lacked an exact constant-primer or identifier match. High-quality paired reads were merged using COPE v1.2.5, and each unique nucleotide sequence was defined as a clonotype. MiTCR v1.1 was used to align the clonotypes against IMGT TRBV, TRBD and TRBJ reference segments. The analysis was restricted to V-J combinations with a frequency above 0.0001, which together covered roughly 99% of the repertoires. A TCS score was defined as the ratio of F50 (clonal expansion) to E x V (chaos), with BLOSUM62-based TCRdist applied between CDR3 peptides within each V-J. Welch's t-statistics and random forest reduced 500 to 650 V-J features to roughly 13, which were used in a naive Bayes classifier (R e1071). TCRdb reanalyzed the raw reads on its own, using fastp at Q25 for trimming and MiXCR for clone calling, and kept in-frame beta chains. Merged by CDR3 protein, the rows form single entries marked with the most common genes and DNA. The V and J calls and clone size are TCRdb's, not the authors'. The sample profile shows about 400,000 distinct CDR3 sequences; more than 13% of them were found once. Jointly, the top ten make up around 30% of the sample.

From cysteine to phenylalanine, the CDR3 is 14 amino acids long. Only the CDR3 region is kept as DNA, spanning 42 bases read in frame from base 1. The junction carries 15 bases between V and J, which are trimmed by 3 bases and 6 bases respectively. CDR1 and CDR2 are read off the germline V gene (reference sequence) as DFQATT and SNEGSKA. Ophthalmopathy patients had moderately to severely active disease, with a Clinical Activity Score of 3 or more, a NOSPECS grade of 4 or more, and a disease duration of less than 3 months. Any patient with an uncontrolled infection, another autoimmune disease, pregnancy or lactation was excluded. Diagnoses relied on clinical symptoms, serum thyroxine and TRAb, thyroid ultrasound and orbital computed tomography. PBMCs were separated from roughly 10 ml of fresh peripheral blood using Ficoll-Paque density gradient centrifugation. Total RNA was extracted using Trizol reagent, and RNA quality was assessed on an Agilent 2100 Bioanalyzer.

The chain uses TRBV20-1 and TRBJ2-4; the D segment is perhaps TRBD1 or TRBD2, each sharing 5 matched bases. The TCR was taken from a man in his fifties or sixties with Graves' ophthalmopathy. Source material: blood. Here the CDR3 is given as CSASDVTGRNIQYF. The bases read TGCAGTGCTAGTGACGTTACGGGACGAAACATTCAGTACTTC.